The 3 T cell receptor beta chains in this list originate from one sample, sequenced in a study of blood T cell repertoires in COVID-19. Using immunoSEQ multiplex PCR, the repertoire was profiled, and TCRdb retains in-frame clones only, with some absent. The sample lists over 250,000 clones; about nine tenths were seen once. Input material: PBMCs or T cells enriched from blood (not recorded which). These receptors all stem from a woman aged 45-60 years who had recovered from COVID-19.

This chain joins TRBV3-1 (or the pseudogene TRBV3-2) and TRBJ1-2, with TRBD1 matching over 9 bases. Germline V gene data show CDR1 as LGHDT and CDR2 as YNNKEL (reference sequence). The CDR3 consists of 17 residues. Trimming took 4 bases from V and 5 from J; bases not matched to a gene: 14. The CDR3 here is CASSLQNRDREWYGYTF. CDR3 nucleotide sequence: TGTGCCAGCAGCCTACAGAACAGGGACAGGGAATGGTATGGCTACACCTTC.

The table lists this clone with a few counts. The chain carries TRBV28 and TRBJ1-1, with 9 nucleotides matching TRBD1. Per germline, CDR1 MDHEN and CDR2 SYDVKM. This CDR3 contains 17 residues. V shed 3 bases, J shed 1 base, and the junction held 9 bases outside the gene matches. This CDR3 is CASSFLGTGWGNTEAFF. In DNA, the CDR3 is TGTGCCAGCAGTTTCTTGGGGACAGGGTGGGGGAACACTGAAGCTTTCTTT.

The V gene is TRBV27, the J gene TRBJ2-1; TRBD1 is a possible D gene (5 bases). The CDR3 length is 13 residues. Trimming removed 10 bases at V and 3 bases at J, with 13 bases between. In germline, CDR1 is MNHEY, CDR2 SMNVEV (reference sequence). For the CDR3, the DNA is TGTGCCACCACAGGACCCAACTACAATGAGCAGTTCTTC. Its protein product is CATTGPNYNEQFF.